The rows below give T cell receptor beta chains drawn from one sample of a study of cytomegalovirus exposure and HLA in healthy donors. Profiling relied on immunoSEQ multiplex PCR, and the TCRdb table lists in-frame clones only, not all of them. Here the sample table reports about 140,000 clones. Sequencing input: PBMCs. These receptors all come from a woman aged 18-29 years in good health and CMV-seronegative. The CDR3 runs from the conserved cysteine through the conserved F or W. The order of the fields is V gene, D gene, J gene, CDR3 protein, CDR3 DNA. A D gene is named only where the DNA matches it firmly.

>TRBV6-4|TRBD1|TRBJ1-6
CASSFRRGQVNSPLHF
TGTGCCAGCAGTTTCCGGAGGGGACAGGTAAATTCACCCCTCCACTTT
>TRBV4-1|-|TRBJ2-5
CASSQVPGDSETQYF
TGCGCCAGCAGCCAAGTCCCGGGAGATTCCGAGACCCAGTACTTC
>TRBV10-3|-|TRBJ2-7
CAINPTGGSTYEQYF
TGTGCCATCAACCCCACGGGTGGGTCTACCTACGAGCAGTACTTC
>TRBV19|-|TRBJ2-2
CASSFSNAGELFF
TGTGCCAGTAGCTTCTCTAACGCCGGGGAGCTGTTTTTT
>TRBV2|TRBD2|TRBJ2-3
CASSTSGMPTDTQYF
TGTGCCAGCAGTACTAGCGGGATGCCCACAGATACGCAGTATTTT
>TRBV5-6|-|TRBJ1-4
CASSLVAAPQGKLFF
TGTGCCAGCAGCTTGGTGGCAGCTCCTCAGGGAAAACTGTTTTTT
>TRBV5-5|-|TRBJ1-1
CASSFMGGTEAFF
TGTGCCAGCAGCTTTATGGGGGGGACTGAAGCTTTCTTT
>TRBV18|-|TRBJ2-6
CASSPPGTLVANVLTF
TGTGCCAGCTCACCACCGGGGACTCTGGTGGCCAACGTCCTGACTTTC
>TRBV30|TRBD1|TRBJ1-2
CAWSTGQYGYTF
TGTGCCTGGAGTACGGGACAGTATGGCTACACCTTC
>TRBV29-1|-|TRBJ2-1
CSVGSRYNEQFF
TGCAGCGTTGGTTCCAGGTACAATGAGCAGTTCTTC
>TRBV5-6|TRBD2|TRBJ2-1
CASSSTWAGAGYNEQFF
TGTGCCAGCAGCTCCACGTGGGCGGGAGCAGGCTACAATGAGCAGTTCTTC
>TRBV30|TRBD1|TRBJ1-2
CAWRKDRVNYGYTF
TGTGCCTGGAGAAAAGACAGGGTAAACTATGGCTACACCTTC
>TRBV6-5|-|TRBJ1-6
CASSYQTGNSPLHF
TGTGCCAGCAGTTACCAAACAGGGAATTCACCCCTCCACTTT
>TRBV18|-|TRBJ1-4
CASSPSGDQGKLFF
TGTGCCAGCTCACCGTCAGGGGACCAAGGAAAACTGTTTTTT
>TRBV18|TRBD1|TRBJ2-2
CASSRQGPTGELFF
TGTGCCAGCTCACGACAGGGTCCCACCGGGGAGCTGTTTTTT
>TRBV7-8|-|TRBJ1-5
CASSVGLGQPQHF
TGTGCCAGCAGCGTGGGACTTGGGCAGCCCCAGCATTTT
>TRBV28|TRBD1|TRBJ1-2
CASSLGDREHGYTF
TGTGCCAGCAGTTTAGGGGACAGGGAACATGGCTACACCTTC
>TRBV7-3|-|TRBJ2-3
CASSLMGQHTDTQYF
TGTGCCAGCAGCTTAATGGGGCAGCACACAGATACGCAGTATTTT
>TRBV4-1|-|TRBJ2-3
CASSQIRDGGTDTQYF
TGCGCCAGCAGCCAAATACGAGACGGGGGCACAGATACGCAGTATTTT
>TRBV5-1|TRBD1|TRBJ2-7
CASSFGTAYEQYF
TGCGCCAGCAGCTTCGGGACAGCCTACGAGCAGTACTTC
>TRBV19|-|TRBJ2-3
CASSIRLETDTQYF
TGTGCCAGTAGTATAAGACTAGAGACAGATACGCAGTATTTT
>TRBV7-3|-|TRBJ2-3
CASSLGASTDTQYF
TGTGCCAGCAGCTTAGGGGCAAGCACAGATACGCAGTATTTT
>TRBV9|-|TRBJ1-2
CASHTESYGYTF
TGTGCCAGCCATACAGAGTCCTATGGCTACACCTTC
>TRBV11-3|TRBD1|TRBJ2-3
CASSSTGGDTQYF
TGTGCCAGCAGCTCCACAGGGGGAGATACGCAGTATTTT
>TRBV7-9|TRBD1|TRBJ1-2
CASRAPGTGSRLRYGYTF
TGTGCCAGCCGAGCCCCCGGGACAGGATCCCGTCTACGGTATGGCTACACCTTC
>TRBV14|-|TRBJ1-5
CASSPGEGILYKGNQPQHF
TGTGCCAGCAGCCCCGGAGAGGGAATTTTATATAAAGGCAATCAGCCCCAGCATTTT
>TRBV2|TRBD1|TRBJ1-3
CASSEWTGSFGNTIYF
TGTGCCAGCAGTGAGTGGACAGGGTCTTTTGGAAACACCATATATTTT
>TRBV30|TRBD1|TRBJ2-5
CAWRDRGLETQYF
TGTGCCTGGAGAGACAGGGGGTTGGAGACCCAGTACTTC
>TRBV27|-|TRBJ1-2
CASRSRGGDLTYGYTF
TGTGCCAGCAGATCCCGAGGGGGGGATTTGACCTATGGCTACACCTTC
>TRBV25-1|-|TRBJ1-1
CASKGQNTEAFF
TGTGCCAGCAAGGGGCAGAACACTGAAGCTTTCTTT
>TRBV28|TRBD1|TRBJ1-2
CASRNRGGYTF
TGTGCCAGTCGAAACAGGGGCGGCTACACCTTC
>TRBV9|-|TRBJ2-5
CASSPQETQYF
TGTGCCAGCAGCCCTCAGGAGACCCAGTACTTC
>TRBV4-1|-|TRBJ2-1
CASSHLVRDSYNEQFF
TGCGCCAGCAGCCATTTGGTGCGGGACTCCTACAATGAGCAGTTCTTC
>TRBV6-5|-|TRBJ2-7
CASSYSSHAYEQYF
TGTGCCAGCAGTTACTCGAGTCACGCCTACGAGCAGTACTTC
>TRBV11-2|-|TRBJ2-1
CASSLDQNRLNEQFF
TGTGCCAGCAGCTTAGATCAAAACAGGCTCAATGAGCAGTTCTTC
>TRBV27|-|TRBJ1-2
CASSLRLEDYYGYTF
TGTGCCAGCAGTCTCCGACTAGAGGACTACTATGGCTACACCTTC
>TRBV27|TRBD1|TRBJ1-1
CASRRRTGLTEAFF
TGTGCCAGCAGGAGGAGGACAGGGCTCACTGAAGCTTTCTTT
>TRBV4-3|TRBD2|TRBJ2-5
CASSLGLARVRTETQYF
TGCGCCAGCAGCCTGGGACTAGCGAGGGTTCGAACGGAGACCCAGTACTTC
>TRBV28|TRBD1|TRBJ2-7
CASRRTGSSYEQHF
TGTGCCAGCAGGAGGACAGGGAGCTCCTACGAGCAGCACTTC
>TRBV7-2|-|TRBJ1-1
CASSFGGLNTEAFF
TGTGCCAGCAGCTTCGGGGGGCTGAACACTGAAGCTTTCTTT
>TRBV2|-|TRBJ2-1
CASTIRLEPHNEQFF
TGTGCCAGCACAATCAGACTAGAACCCCACAATGAGCAGTTCTTC
>TRBV6-6|TRBD2|TRBJ2-1
CASSYTTSGTSLEQFF
TGTGCCAGCAGTTACACAACTAGCGGGACTTCACTTGAGCAGTTCTTC
>TRBV9|-|TRBJ2-1
CASSVGLWGLNEQFF
TGTGCCAGCAGCGTGGGGCTTTGGGGACTCAATGAGCAGTTCTTC
>TRBV7-9|-|TRBJ2-3
CASKGASSRSTDTQYF
TGTGCCAGCAAAGGAGCCTCTAGTCGATCAACAGATACGCAGTATTTT
>TRBV19|-|TRBJ2-1
CASTRKGSSYNEQFF
TGTGCCAGTACGAGAAAAGGGAGCTCCTACAATGAGCAGTTCTTC